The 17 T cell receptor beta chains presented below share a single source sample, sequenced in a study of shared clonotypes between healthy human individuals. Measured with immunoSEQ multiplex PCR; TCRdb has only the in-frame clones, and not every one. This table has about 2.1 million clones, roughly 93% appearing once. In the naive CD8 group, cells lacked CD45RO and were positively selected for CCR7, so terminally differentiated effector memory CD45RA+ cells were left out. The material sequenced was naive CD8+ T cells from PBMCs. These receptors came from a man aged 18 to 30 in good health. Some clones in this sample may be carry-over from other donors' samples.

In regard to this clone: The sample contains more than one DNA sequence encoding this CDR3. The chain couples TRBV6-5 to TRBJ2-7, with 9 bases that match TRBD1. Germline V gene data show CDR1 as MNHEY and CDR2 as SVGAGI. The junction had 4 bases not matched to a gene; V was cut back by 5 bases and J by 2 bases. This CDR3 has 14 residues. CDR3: CASSPRTGAYEQYF. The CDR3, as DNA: TGTGCCAGCAGTCCTAGGACAGGGGCCTACGAGCAGTACTTC.

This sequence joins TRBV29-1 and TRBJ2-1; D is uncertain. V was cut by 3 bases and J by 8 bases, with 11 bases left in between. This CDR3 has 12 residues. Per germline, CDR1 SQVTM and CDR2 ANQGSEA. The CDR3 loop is CSVESPRYEQFF. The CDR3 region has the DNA TGCAGCGTTGAGAGTCCGCGGTATGAGCAGTTCTTC.

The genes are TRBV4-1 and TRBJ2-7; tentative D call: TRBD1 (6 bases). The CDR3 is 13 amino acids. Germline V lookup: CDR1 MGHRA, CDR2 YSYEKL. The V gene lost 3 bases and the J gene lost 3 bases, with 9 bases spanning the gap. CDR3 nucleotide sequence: TGCGCCAGCAGCCACGGACAGCACTACGAGCAGTACTTC. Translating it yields CASSHGQHYEQYF.

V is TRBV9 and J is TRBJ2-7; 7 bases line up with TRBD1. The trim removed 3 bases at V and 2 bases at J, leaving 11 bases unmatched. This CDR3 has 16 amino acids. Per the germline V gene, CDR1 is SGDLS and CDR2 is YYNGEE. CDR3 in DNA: TGTGCCAGCAGCGAGGGGACAGCGACCCTTCCCTACGAGCAGTACTTC. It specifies CASSEGTATLPYEQYF.

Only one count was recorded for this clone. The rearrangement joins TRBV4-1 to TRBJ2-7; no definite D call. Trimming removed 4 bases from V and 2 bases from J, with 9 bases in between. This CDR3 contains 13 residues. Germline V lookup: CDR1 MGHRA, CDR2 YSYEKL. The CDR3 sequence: CASSLLIPYEQYF. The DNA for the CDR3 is TGCGCCAGCAGCCTCTTAATCCCCTACGAGCAGTACTTC.

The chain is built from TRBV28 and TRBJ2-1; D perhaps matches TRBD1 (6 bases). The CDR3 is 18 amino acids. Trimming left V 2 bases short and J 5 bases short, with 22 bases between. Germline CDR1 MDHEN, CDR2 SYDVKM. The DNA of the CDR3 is TGTGCCAGCAGTTTAAGGGGGTCTGAGCCAGCAGGGGACAATGAGCAGTTCTTC. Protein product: CASSLRGSEPAGDNEQFF. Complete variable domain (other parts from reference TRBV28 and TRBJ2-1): DVKVTQSSRYLVKRTGEKVFLECVQDMDHENMFWYRQDPGLGLRLIYFSYDVKMKEKGDIPEGYSVSREKKERFSLILESASTNQTSMYLCASSLRGSEPAGDNEQFFGPGTRLTVL.

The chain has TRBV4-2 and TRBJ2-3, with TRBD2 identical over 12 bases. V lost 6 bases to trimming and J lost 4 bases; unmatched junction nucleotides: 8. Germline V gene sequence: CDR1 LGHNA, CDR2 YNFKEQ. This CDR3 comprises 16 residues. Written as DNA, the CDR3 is TGTGCCAGCAGTCCGGCGGCTAGCGGGAGGGCAGATACGCAGTATTTT. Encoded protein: CASSPAASGRADTQYF.

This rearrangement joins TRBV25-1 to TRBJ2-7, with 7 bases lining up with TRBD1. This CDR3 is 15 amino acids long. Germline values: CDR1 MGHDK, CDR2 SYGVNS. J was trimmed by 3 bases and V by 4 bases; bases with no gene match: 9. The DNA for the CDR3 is TGTGCCAGCAGTGGGCCGGGACAGAGTTTCTACGAGCAGTACTTC. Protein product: CASSGPGQSFYEQYF.

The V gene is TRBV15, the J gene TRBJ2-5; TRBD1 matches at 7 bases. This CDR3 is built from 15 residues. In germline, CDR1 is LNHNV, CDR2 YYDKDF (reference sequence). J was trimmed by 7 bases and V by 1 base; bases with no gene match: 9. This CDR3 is CATSRVQGFSRTQYF. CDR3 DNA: TGTGCCACCAGCAGAGTACAGGGGTTCTCGAGGACCCAGTACTTC. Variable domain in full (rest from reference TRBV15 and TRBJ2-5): DAMVIQNPRYQVTQFGKPVTLSCSQTLNHNVMYWYQQKSSQAPKLLFHYYDKDFNNEADTPDNFQSRRPNTSFCFLDIRSPGLGDTAMYLCATSRVQGFSRTQYFGPGTRLLVL.

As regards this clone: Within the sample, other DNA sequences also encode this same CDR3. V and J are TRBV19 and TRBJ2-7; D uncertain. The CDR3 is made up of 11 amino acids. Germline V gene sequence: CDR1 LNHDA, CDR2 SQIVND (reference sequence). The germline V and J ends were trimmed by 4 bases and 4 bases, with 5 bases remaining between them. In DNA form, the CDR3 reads TGTGCCAGTAGTAGCCCTTACGAGCAGTACTTC. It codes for CASSSPYEQYF.

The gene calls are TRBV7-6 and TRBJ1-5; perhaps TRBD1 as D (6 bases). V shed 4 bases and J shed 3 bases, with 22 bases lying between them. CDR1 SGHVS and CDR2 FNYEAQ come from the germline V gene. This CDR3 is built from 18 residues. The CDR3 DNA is TGTGCCAGCAGCTCTCCCGCCCCCCAAGGGGGGGCCAATCAGCCCCAGCATTTT. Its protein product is CASSSPAPQGGANQPQHF.

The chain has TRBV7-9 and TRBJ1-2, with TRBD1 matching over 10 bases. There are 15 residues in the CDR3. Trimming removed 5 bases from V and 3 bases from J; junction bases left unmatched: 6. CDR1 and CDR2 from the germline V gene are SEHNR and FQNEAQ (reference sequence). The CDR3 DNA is TGTGCCAGCAGCACACTAGGGACAGGGGACTATGGCTACACCTTC. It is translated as CASSTLGTGDYGYTF.

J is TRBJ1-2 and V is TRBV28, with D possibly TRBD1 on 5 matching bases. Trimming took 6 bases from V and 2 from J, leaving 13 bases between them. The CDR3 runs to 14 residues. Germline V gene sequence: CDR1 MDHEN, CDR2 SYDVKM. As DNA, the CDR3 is TGTGCCAGCAGCAGGCAGGGCGAAAACTATGGCTACACCTTC. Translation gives CASSRQGENYGYTF.

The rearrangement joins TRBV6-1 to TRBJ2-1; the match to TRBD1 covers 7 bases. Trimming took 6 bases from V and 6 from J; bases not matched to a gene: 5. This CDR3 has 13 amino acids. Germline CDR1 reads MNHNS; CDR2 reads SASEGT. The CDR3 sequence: CASSYDRANEQFF. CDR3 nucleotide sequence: TGTGCCAGCAGCTACGACAGGGCCAATGAGCAGTTCTTC.

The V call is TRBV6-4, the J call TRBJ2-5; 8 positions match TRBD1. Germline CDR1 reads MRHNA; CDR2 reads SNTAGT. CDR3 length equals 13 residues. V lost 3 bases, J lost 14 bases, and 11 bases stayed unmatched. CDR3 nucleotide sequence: TGTGCCAGCAGTGATACCCCAGGGGGCTCGCCCTACTTC. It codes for CASSDTPGGSPYF.

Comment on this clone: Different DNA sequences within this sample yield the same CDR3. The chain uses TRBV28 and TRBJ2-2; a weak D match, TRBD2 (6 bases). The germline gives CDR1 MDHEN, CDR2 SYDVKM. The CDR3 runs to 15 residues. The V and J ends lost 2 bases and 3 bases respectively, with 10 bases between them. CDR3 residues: CASSLVGGYTGELFF. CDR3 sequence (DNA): TGTGCCAGCAGTTTAGTCGGAGGGTACACCGGGGAGCTGTTTTTT.

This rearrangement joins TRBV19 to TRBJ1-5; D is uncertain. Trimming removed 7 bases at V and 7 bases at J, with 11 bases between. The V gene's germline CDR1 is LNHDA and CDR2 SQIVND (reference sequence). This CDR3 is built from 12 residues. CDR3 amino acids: CASTIQRQPQHF. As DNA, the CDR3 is TGTGCCAGTACCATCCAAAGGCAGCCCCAGCATTTT.